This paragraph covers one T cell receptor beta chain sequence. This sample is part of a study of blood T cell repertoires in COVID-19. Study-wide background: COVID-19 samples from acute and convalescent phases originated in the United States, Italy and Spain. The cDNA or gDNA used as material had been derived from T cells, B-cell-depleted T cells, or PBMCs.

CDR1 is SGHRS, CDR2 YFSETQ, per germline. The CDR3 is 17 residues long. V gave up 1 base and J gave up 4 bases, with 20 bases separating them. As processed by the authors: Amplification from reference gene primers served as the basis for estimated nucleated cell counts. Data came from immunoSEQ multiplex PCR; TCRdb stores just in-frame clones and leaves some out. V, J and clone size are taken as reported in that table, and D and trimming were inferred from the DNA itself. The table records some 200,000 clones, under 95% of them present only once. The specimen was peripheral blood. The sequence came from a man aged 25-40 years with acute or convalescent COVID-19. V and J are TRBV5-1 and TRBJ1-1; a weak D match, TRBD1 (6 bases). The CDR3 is CASSLKTHITGLTEAFF. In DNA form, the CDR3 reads TGCGCCAGCAGCTTGAAGACCCACATCACAGGGCTCACTGAAGCTTTCTTT.